This T cell receptor beta chain originates from a study of CD8+ T cells in alopecia areata. The study's findings and limits: Scalp and blood samples kept many expanded lesional clones throughout tofacitinib.

Sequencing templates came from extracted RNA that was reverse transcribed into cDNA. Sequencing used immunoSEQ multiplex PCR; TCRdb keeps in-frame clones, though not all of them. The sample records about 200,000 clones, 64% being singletons. Noted treatment: oral pan-JAK inhibitor, 5-10 mg twice daily. In regard to this clone: Its antigen is unknown.

The V end was cut by 6 bases, the J end by 7 bases, with 18 bases between. CDR3 length: 15 residues. From germline, CDR1 is MGHDK and CDR2 SYGVNS. This chain connects TRBV25-1 to TRBJ1-4; weak D call: TRBD1 (6 bases). This sample comprised CD4+ T cells sorted from blood, obtained around week 50, from a patient treated with tofacitinib. The clonotype comes from a human donor with alopecia areata. The CDR3 sequence is CASRRPGHQGEKLFF. The CDR3 nucleotides are TGTGCCAGCAGGCGACCGGGACATCAGGGTGAAAAACTGTTTTTT.